This TCR beta chain was recovered during a study of identical twins. This clonotype has only a few counts. TCRdb processed the 5' RACE reads anew with MiXCR; each CDR3 protein has one entry. The sample yields hundreds of thousands of distinct CDR3 sequences, less than 25% seen once. Trimming removed 6 bases from V and 4 bases from J, with 17 bases in between. Germline V CDR1 and CDR2: SGHRS, YFSETQ. The CDR3 sequence is 15 residues long. In addition, the sample was reused for a study of T cells expressing NK-cell markers. In that study: Sorting in several experiments was restricted by an anti-gamma-delta TCR antibody to alpha-beta TCR T cells. Four donors showed these clonotypes also leading the CD3+CD56-NKG2C+ fraction. Whether expanded NKG2C+ T cell clones were HCMV-specific remained unclear.

This receptor was obtained from a woman under 30 in good health. The specimen was CD4+ T cells sorted from blood. The rearrangement links TRBV5-1 to TRBJ2-1; weak D call: TRBD1 (5 bases). CDR3 residues: CASIAFPGAYNEQFF. For the CDR3, the DNA is TGCGCCAGCATAGCTTTTCCTGGGGCTTACAATGAGCAGTTCTTC.